A selection of T cell receptor beta chains follows, all from one sample in a study of blood T cells in healthy people across ages. MiXCR, run by TCRdb on the 5' RACE reads, gives a single entry per CDR3 protein. The sample has over a million distinct CDR3 sequences; 40% to 45% are singletons. The sample consisted of blood. All receptors come from a woman aged 18-29 years in good health. CDR3s leave out the opening cysteine and the closing phenylalanine or tryptophan.

V	J	CDR3
TRBV7-9	TRBJ1-5	ASSPSGPGSNQPQH
TRBV2	TRBJ2-5	ASSRQAVQETQY
TRBV4-1	TRBJ1-5	ASSQVFQGRNQPQH
TRBV7-9	TRBJ1-4	ASSFQGQGSEKLF
TRBV12-3/TRBV12-4	TRBJ1-1	ASSFLGRTNTEAF
TRBV7-9	TRBJ2-3	ASSSTSVHTDTQY
TRBV20-1	TRBJ2-5	SAQGGVPETQY
TRBV27	TRBJ2-5	ASSSLAGVHNEQY
TRBV6-2/TRBV6-3	TRBJ1-2	ATNIGGQLYGYT
TRBV5-1	TRBJ1-1	ASSLRPMNTEAF
TRBV20-1	TRBJ1-1	SARRRAVGNTEAF
TRBV7-2	TRBJ2-3	ASSNLGDHSTDTQY
TRBV5-1	TRBJ2-5	ASSLTSGGETQY
TRBV20-1	TRBJ2-7	SATRTKTYEQY
TRBV7-2	TRBJ1-6	ASSLVTGVYSPLH
TRBV7-2	TRBJ2-3	ASSLATNTDTQY
TRBV11-2	TRBJ1-5	ASSLVGVGPQH
TRBV7-9	TRBJ2-7	ASSSPLSRPGFYEQY
TRBV6-2/TRBV6-3	TRBJ2-1	ASRTTGVGDIEQF
TRBV12-5	TRBJ1-6	ASGSGDNSPLH
TRBV18	TRBJ2-5	ASSHRAETQY
TRBV10-3	TRBJ1-2	AISGVGGPIGYT
TRBV2	TRBJ1-2	ASSVGVLGYT
TRBV27	TRBJ2-3	ASSPGTSGRSDTQY
TRBV4-1	TRBJ2-3	ASSQGRGAVAVRADTQY
TRBV27	TRBJ1-5	ASRGLNQPQH
TRBV29-1	TRBJ2-7	SVVGTSDLYQQY
TRBV25-1	TRBJ2-1	ASSYRVGEQL
TRBV7-2	TRBJ2-1	ASSVASYNEQF
TRBV20-1	TRBJ1-6	SASMGAMNSPLH
TRBV20-1	TRBJ1-1	SAPNRERTDEAF
TRBV21-1	TRBJ2-2	ASSPRELAGELF
TRBV12-3/TRBV12-4	TRBJ2-3	ASSLAKTTITDTQY
TRBV20-1	TRBJ2-3	SARALMTGITDTQY
TRBV7-9	TRBJ2-3	ASSLTGGLDTQY
TRBV4-2	TRBJ1-1	AGSQGIGGKAF
TRBV29-1	TRBJ2-6	SVGAGTGPSGANVLT
TRBV6-2/TRBV6-3	TRBJ2-3	ASSRTDSSPTDTQY
TRBV24-1	TRBJ2-2	ATSDSNPAPNTGELF
TRBV4-1	TRBJ2-5	ASSVQGVQETQY
TRBV29-1	TRBJ2-1	SVPWGREQF